This T cell receptor (beta chain) was sequenced during a study of cytomegalovirus exposure and HLA in healthy donors (dated by TCRdb to 2015 to 2018). Regarding the study in general: The 700 or so repertoires of the first cohort and the 120 validation repertoires were produced on the same platform, according to a later analysis. The study aimed to test whether signatures of past pathogen exposure could be identified by cataloging public T cell receptors. In addition to the first cohort of 666 subjects, a separate validation cohort of 120 different subjects was used. To predict cytomegalovirus infection status, the study combined high-throughput TCR immunosequencing, statistical association of individual TCRs with disease status, and machine learning. Paper-wide results and their limitations: In the study, 164 TCR beta chains were listed as associated with cytomegalovirus. Across donors, most TCR sequences were observed very rarely, whereas some public TCRs were present in many individuals. A few of the identified cytomegalovirus-associated TCR beta chains were confirmed in vitro to be specific for cytomegalovirus antigens. The authors suggested that the approach could potentially be generalized to other disease states and immunological phenotypes. A later analysis had no HLA typing for the validation cohort, so co-occurrence there was scored across all 130 or so repertoires. Subsequent analysis determined that TCRs grouped into clusters in the first cohort also showed a tendency toward co-occurrence across the approximately 110 validation repertoires, and 90% to 95% of cluster scores exceeded 0. Cytomegalovirus status was reported to be diagnosed by the classifier with high specificity and sensitivity in both the original and validation cohorts.

The donors belonged to the validation cohort of about 130 subjects, which was separate from the roughly 670-subject first cohort. Trimming takes 2 bases off V and 6 bases off J; junction bases not matched to a gene: 5. CDR1 and CDR2 were assigned from the germline V gene as MNHEY and SVGAGI. Spanning cysteine to phenylalanine, the CDR3 consists of 15 amino acids. The DNA shown is the 45-base CDR3, in frame from base 1. The library relied on the immunoSEQ multiplex PCR assay. Per the authors' processing: A statistical classification framework was developed to diagnose cytomegalovirus status using the catalog of TCR beta chain sequences. TCRdb took over this immuneACCESS table, retaining in-frame rearrangements with V and J assigned. Such tables are incomplete; in checked studies, under half of the missing clones stem from an unresolved V gene, and the remainder is unexplained. That table supplies the V and J calls and clone size; D and trimming were determined from the DNA. The sample contains about 79,000 clones, more than 85% of them found a single time. 3.6% of the sample goes to the ten largest clones.

This clone was recorded once. The antigen it recognizes is unknown. No clone much larger than this one lies a single base away; base qualities are absent. The V and J genes are TRBV6-5 and TRBJ1-2; a stretch of 11 junction bases matches TRBD1. The source of this sequence is a woman aged 25 to 45 in good health and CMV-seronegative. Specimen: PBMCs. The DNA sequence reads TGTGCCAGCAGTTACGCGGACAGGGGGCAAAATGGCTACACCTTC. Translation gives CASSYADRGQNGYTF.